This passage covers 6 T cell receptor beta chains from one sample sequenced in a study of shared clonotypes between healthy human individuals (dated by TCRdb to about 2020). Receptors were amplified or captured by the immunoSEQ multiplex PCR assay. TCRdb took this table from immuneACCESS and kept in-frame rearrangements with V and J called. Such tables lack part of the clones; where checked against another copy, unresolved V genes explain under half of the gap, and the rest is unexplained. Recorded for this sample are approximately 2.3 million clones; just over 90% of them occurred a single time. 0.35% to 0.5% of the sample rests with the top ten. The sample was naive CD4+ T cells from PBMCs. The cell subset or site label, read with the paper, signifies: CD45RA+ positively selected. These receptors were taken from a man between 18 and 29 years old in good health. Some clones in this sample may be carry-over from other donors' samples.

Here the CDR3 DNA reads TGTGCCACCACCCGGTCCGGGACAGAGAACACCGGGGAGCTGTTTTTT. It codes for CATTRSGTENTGELFF. The chain uses TRBV15 and TRBJ2-2; 7 bases match TRBD1. Germline values: CDR1 LNHNV, CDR2 YYDKDF (reference sequence). V shed 7 bases and J 1 base; nucleotides not matched to a gene: 9. The CDR3 extends over 16 amino acids.

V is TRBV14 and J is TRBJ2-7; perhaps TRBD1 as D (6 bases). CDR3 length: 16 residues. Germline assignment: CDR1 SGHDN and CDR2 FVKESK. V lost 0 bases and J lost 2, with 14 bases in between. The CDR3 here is CASSQDVGRGTYEQYF. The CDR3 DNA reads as TGTGCCAGCAGCCAAGATGTGGGCAGGGGAACCTACGAGCAGTACTTC.

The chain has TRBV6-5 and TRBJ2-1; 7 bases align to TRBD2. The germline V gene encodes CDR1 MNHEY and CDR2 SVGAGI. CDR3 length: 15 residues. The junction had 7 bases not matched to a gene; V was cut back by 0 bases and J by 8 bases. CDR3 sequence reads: CASSYSGGLEDEQFF. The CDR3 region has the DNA TGTGCCAGCAGTTACTCTGGAGGACTAGAGGATGAGCAGTTCTTC.

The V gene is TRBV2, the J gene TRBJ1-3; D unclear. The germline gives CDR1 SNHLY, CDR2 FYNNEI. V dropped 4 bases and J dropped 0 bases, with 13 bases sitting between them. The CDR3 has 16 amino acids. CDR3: CASSGIDGSSGNTIYF. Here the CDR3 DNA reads TGTGCCAGCAGTGGAATCGACGGCTCCTCTGGAAACACCATATATTTT. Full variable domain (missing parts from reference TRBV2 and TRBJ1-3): EPEVTQTPSHQVTQMGQEVILRCVPISNHLYFYWYRQILGQKVEFLVSFYNNEISEKSEIFDDQFSVERPDGSNFTLKIRSTKLEDSAMYFCASSGIDGSSGNTIYFGEGSWLTVV.

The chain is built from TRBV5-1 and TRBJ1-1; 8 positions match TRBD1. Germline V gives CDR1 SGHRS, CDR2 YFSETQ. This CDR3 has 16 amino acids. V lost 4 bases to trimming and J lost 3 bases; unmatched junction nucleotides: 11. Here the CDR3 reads CASSRGQANGDTEAFF. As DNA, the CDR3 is TGCGCCAGCAGCCGGGGACAGGCGAACGGTGACACTGAAGCTTTCTTT. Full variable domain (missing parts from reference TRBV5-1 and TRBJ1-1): KAGVTQTPRYLIKTRGQQVTLSCSPISGHRSVSWYQQTPGQGLQFLFEYFSETQRNKGNFPGRFSGRQFSNSRSEMNVSTLELGDSALYLCASSRGQANGDTEAFFGQGTRLTVV.

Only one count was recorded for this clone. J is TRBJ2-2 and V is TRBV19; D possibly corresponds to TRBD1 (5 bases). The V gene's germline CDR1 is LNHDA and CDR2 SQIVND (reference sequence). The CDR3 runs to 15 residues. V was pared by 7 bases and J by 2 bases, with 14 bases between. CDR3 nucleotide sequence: TGTGCCAGTACCCGAGAAGGGGTAAACACCGGGGAGCTGTTTTTT. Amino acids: CASTREGVNTGELFF.